These T cell receptor beta chains were read from a single sample in a study of T-cell reconstitution after alpha-beta-depleted transplantation in children. Via MiXCR, TCRdb re-called the PCR reads, giving one row per CDR3 protein. The sample has about 420,000 distinct CDR3 sequences, about 16% seen once. Sequencing was performed on PBMCs, mostly from graft donor cells, taken 360 days after TCRalphabeta/CD19-depleted stem cell transplant. These receptors were taken from a boy younger than two who had a stem cell transplant for Wiskott-Aldrich syndrome, so the T cells may come from the graft donor. CDR3s include the opening cysteine and the closing phenylalanine or tryptophan. Each record gives: J gene, clone size, D gene, V gene, CDR3 protein. D genes are given only for firm matches. Rows give clone size only sometimes, using once, few, many, or a class for an expanded clone.

J: TRBJ2-5; size: few; D: .; V: TRBV5-1; CDR3: CASSHRRAQETQYF
J: TRBJ2-1; size: .; D: TRBD2; V: TRBV24-1; CDR3: CATSDELAMEQFF
J: TRBJ2-7; size: .; D: TRBD2; V: TRBV20-1; CDR3: CSARAAGVWYEQYF
J: TRBJ2-1; size: .; D: TRBD1; V: TRBV5-1; CDR3: CASSLTGVGYNEQFF
J: TRBJ2-1; size: .; D: .; V: TRBV6-2/TRBV6-3; CDR3: CASSYFGDAGSYNEQFF
J: TRBJ2-2; size: few; D: .; V: TRBV12-3/TRBV12-4; CDR3: CASSLQVRVGTGELFF
J: TRBJ2-3; size: .; D: .; V: TRBV29-1; CDR3: CSVAPGTSTDTQYF
J: TRBJ2-2; size: few; D: TRBD2; V: TRBV10-3; CDR3: CAISGTSTGELFF
J: TRBJ2-2; size: .; D: .; V: TRBV24-1; CDR3: CATSAVGSATGELFF
J: TRBJ2-5; size: few; D: TRBD2; V: TRBV6-1; CDR3: CASSRSAGGYQETQYF
J: TRBJ2-1; size: .; D: TRBD1; V: TRBV7-9; CDR3: CASSFRQGTYNEQFF
J: TRBJ2-1; size: .; D: .; V: TRBV4-2; CDR3: CASSLSGGKGPYNEQFF
J: TRBJ2-7; size: .; D: .; V: TRBV29-1; CDR3: CSVEFRTSSYEQYF
J: TRBJ2-1; size: few; D: .; V: TRBV11-3; CDR3: CASSLLGKAESTNEQFF
J: TRBJ2-2; size: .; D: TRBD2; V: TRBV5-1; CDR3: CASSLASGHTGELFF
J: TRBJ2-7; size: .; D: .; V: TRBV2; CDR3: CASSEIGPRYEQYF
J: TRBJ2-2; size: .; D: TRBD2; V: TRBV7-8; CDR3: CASSTLAGGGTGELFF
J: TRBJ2-7; size: .; D: TRBD2; V: TRBV18; CDR3: CASSKGLAEYEQYF
J: TRBJ2-7; size: .; D: .; V: TRBV7-9; CDR3: CASSLKGQGFNDEQYF
J: TRBJ2-5; size: few; D: .; V: TRBV9; CDR3: CASSAGFRGPQETQYF
J: TRBJ2-7; size: few; D: .; V: TRBV20-1; CDR3: CSARDQAVLWREQYF
J: TRBJ2-7; size: many; D: .; V: TRBV7-9; CDR3: CASSLAAVHEQYF
J: TRBJ2-2; size: few; D: TRBD1; V: TRBV12-3/TRBV12-4; CDR3: CASRVTGTGELFF
J: TRBJ1-1; size: .; D: .; V: TRBV6-5; CDR3: CASSYRLRAFF
J: TRBJ2-3; size: .; D: .; V: TRBV24-1; CDR3: CATSDSRPTETQYF
J: TRBJ2-6; size: once; D: .; V: TRBV28; CDR3: CASKTRQADSGANVLTF
J: TRBJ1-2; size: .; D: .; V: TRBV6-5; CDR3: CASSYGRAAGNYGYTF
J: TRBJ2-5; size: .; D: TRBD2; V: TRBV7-2; CDR3: CASSLVGGLAGAETQYF
J: TRBJ2-4; size: .; D: .; V: TRBV6-2/TRBV6-3; CDR3: CASTLSQGLGIQYF
J: TRBJ2-7; size: few; D: .; V: TRBV9; CDR3: CASSASPSAEQYF
J: TRBJ2-2; size: .; D: TRBD1; V: TRBV28; CDR3: CASSWDRGRTGELFF
J: TRBJ2-5; size: .; D: TRBD1; V: TRBV20-1; CDR3: CSATGTGRRETQYF
J: TRBJ2-3; size: .; D: .; V: TRBV20-1; CDR3: CSARVPWDTYTDTQYF
J: TRBJ2-5; size: .; D: .; V: TRBV2; CDR3: CASSGQGRGETQYF
J: TRBJ2-3; size: few; D: .; V: TRBV12-3/TRBV12-4; CDR3: CASGDLTDTQYF
J: TRBJ2-7; size: few; D: TRBD2; V: TRBV5-1; CDR3: CASSFGGSHYEQYF
J: TRBJ2-6; size: few; D: .; V: TRBV20-1; CDR3: CSASSLVGAGANVLTF
J: TRBJ2-5; size: many; D: .; V: TRBV12-3/TRBV12-4; CDR3: CASSLAGRVETQYF
J: TRBJ1-5; size: .; D: .; V: TRBV5-5; CDR3: CASSLNGQPQHF
J: TRBJ1-1; size: .; D: .; V: TRBV25-1; CDR3: CASSEYGTKAFF
J: TRBJ2-1; size: few; D: TRBD1; V: TRBV5-1; CDR3: CASSLGQGWDEQFF
J: TRBJ2-1; size: .; D: TRBD2; V: TRBV29-1; CDR3: CSVAHGGAVDEQFF
J: TRBJ2-1; size: .; D: .; V: TRBV24-1; CDR3: CATSDLIEQFF
J: TRBJ2-5; size: .; D: .; V: TRBV29-1; CDR3: CSVEAVSSVQYF
J: TRBJ2-5; size: .; D: .; V: TRBV3-1; CDR3: CASSLAALLVGETQYF